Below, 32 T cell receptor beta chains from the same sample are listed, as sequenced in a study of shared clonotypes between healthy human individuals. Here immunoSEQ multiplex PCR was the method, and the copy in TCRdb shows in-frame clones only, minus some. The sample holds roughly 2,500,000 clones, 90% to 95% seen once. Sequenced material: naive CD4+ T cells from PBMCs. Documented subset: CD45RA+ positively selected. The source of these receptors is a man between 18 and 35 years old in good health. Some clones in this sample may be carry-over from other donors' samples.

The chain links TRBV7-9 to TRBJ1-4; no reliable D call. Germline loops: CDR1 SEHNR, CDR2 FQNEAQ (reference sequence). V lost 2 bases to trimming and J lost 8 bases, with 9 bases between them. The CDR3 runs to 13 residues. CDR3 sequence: CASSLSNSEKLFF. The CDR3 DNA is TGTGCCAGCAGCTTAAGCAATTCCGAAAAACTGTTTTTT.

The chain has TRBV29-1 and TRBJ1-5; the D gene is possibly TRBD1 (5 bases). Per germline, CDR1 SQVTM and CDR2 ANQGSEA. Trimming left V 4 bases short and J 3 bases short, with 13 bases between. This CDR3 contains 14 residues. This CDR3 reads CSVVAGSNNQPQHF. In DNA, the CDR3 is TGCAGCGTTGTGGCAGGGTCTAACAATCAGCCCCAGCATTTT.

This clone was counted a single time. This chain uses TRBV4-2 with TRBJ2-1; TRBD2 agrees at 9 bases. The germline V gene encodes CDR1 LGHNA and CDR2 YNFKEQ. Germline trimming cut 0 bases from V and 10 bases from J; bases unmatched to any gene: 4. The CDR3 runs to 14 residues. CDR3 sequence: CASSQDLTSGEQFF. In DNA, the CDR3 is TGTGCCAGCAGCCAAGATTTAACTAGCGGGGAGCAGTTCTTC.

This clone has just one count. The CDR3 reads CASSLGAAGNTIYF. CDR3 bases: TGTGCCAGCAGCTTAGGTGCCGCTGGAAACACCATATATTTT. The chain couples TRBV7-9 to TRBJ1-3, with D unclear. Germline CDR1 SEHNR, CDR2 FQNEAQ (reference sequence). The CDR3 totals 14 residues. V gave up 1 base and J gave up 2 bases, with 6 bases separating them.

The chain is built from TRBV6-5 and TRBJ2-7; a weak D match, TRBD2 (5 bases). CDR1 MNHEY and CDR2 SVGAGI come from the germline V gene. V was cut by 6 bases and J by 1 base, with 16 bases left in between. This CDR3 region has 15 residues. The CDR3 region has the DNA TGTGCCAGCAGAGCACGGGATCTTGGGTCCTACGAGCAGTACTTC. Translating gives CASRARDLGSYEQYF.

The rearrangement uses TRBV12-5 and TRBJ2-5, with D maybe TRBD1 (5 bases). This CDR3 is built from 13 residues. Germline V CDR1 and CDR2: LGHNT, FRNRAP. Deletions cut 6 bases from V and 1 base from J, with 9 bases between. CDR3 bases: TGTGCTAGTGGGCCAGGGTTCCAAGAGACCCAGTACTTC. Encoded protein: CASGPGFQETQYF.

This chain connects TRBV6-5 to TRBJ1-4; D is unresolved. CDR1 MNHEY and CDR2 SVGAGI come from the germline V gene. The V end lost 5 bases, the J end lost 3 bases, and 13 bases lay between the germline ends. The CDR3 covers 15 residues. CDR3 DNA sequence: TGTGCCAGCAGTCCTGAGACAAGGCCTAATGAAAAACTGTTTTTT. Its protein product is CASSPETRPNEKLFF.

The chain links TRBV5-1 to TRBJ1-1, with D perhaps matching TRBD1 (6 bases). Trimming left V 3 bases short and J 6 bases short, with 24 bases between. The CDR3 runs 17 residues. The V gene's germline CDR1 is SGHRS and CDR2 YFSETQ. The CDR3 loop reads CASSWASGTLGSPEAFF. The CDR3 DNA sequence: TGCGCCAGCAGCTGGGCCTCCGGGACACTTGGCAGTCCTGAAGCTTTCTTT. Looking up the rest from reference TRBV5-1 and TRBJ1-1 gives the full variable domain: KAGVTQTPRYLIKTRGQQVTLSCSPISGHRSVSWYQQTPGQGLQFLFEYFSETQRNKGNFPGRFSGRQFSNSRSEMNVSTLELGDSALYLCASSWASGTLGSPEAFFGQGTRLTVV.

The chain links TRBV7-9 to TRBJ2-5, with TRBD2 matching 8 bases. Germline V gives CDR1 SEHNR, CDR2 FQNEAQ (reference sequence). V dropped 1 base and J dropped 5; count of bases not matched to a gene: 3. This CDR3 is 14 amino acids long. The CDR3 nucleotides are TGTGCCAGCAGCTTAGGTAGCGGGGCGGAGACCCAGTACTTC. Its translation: CASSLGSGAETQYF.

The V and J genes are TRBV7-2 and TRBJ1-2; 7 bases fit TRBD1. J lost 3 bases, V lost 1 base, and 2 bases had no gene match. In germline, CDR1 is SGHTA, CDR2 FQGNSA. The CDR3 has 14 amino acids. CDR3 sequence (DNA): TGTGCCAGCAGCTTAGTTGGGACAGACTATGGCTACACCTTC. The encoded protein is CASSLVGTDYGYTF.

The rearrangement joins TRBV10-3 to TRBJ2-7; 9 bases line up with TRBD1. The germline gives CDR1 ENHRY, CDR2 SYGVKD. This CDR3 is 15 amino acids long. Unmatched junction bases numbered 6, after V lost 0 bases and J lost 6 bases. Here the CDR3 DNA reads TGTGCCATCAGTGAGTCCCAGGACAGGGGCCCCGAGCAGTACTTC. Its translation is CAISESQDRGPEQYF.

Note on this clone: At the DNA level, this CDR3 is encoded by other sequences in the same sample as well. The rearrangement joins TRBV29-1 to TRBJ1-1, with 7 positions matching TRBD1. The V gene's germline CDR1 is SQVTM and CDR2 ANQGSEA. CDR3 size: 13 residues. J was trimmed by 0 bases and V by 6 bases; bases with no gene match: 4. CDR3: CSVAGQMNTEAFF. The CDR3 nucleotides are TGCAGCGTAGCGGGACAGATGAACACTGAAGCTTTCTTT.

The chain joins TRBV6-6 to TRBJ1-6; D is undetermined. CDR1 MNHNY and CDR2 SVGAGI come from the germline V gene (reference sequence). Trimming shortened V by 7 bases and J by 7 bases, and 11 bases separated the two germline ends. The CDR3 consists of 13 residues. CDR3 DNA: TGTGCCAGCACCCGGGGTGAGAATTCACCCCTCCACTTT. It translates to CASTRGENSPLHF.

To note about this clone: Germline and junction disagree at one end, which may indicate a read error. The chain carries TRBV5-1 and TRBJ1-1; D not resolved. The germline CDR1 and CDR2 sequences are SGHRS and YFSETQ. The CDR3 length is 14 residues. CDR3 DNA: TGCGCCAGCAGGTTGGACCCGTTGAACACTGAAGCTTTCTTT. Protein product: CASRLDPLNTEAFF.

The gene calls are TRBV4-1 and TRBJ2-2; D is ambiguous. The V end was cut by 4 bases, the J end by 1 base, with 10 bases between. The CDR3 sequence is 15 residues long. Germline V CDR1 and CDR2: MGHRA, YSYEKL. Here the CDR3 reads CASSPQAGNTGELFF. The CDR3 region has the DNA TGCGCCAGCAGCCCCCAGGCAGGGAACACCGGGGAGCTGTTTTTT.

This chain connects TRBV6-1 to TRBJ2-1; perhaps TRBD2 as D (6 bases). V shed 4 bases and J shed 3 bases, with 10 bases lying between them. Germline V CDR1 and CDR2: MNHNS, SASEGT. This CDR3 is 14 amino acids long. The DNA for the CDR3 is TGTGCCAGCAGTGCCCGGGGGTTCTACAATGAGCAGTTCTTC. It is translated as CASSARGFYNEQFF.

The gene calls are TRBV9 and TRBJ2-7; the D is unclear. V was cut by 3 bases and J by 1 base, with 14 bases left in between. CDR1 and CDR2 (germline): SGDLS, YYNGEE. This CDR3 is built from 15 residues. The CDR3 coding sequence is TGTGCCAGCAGCGCGCAAATGTCTGGATCCTACGAGCAGTACTTC. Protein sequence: CASSAQMSGSYEQYF.

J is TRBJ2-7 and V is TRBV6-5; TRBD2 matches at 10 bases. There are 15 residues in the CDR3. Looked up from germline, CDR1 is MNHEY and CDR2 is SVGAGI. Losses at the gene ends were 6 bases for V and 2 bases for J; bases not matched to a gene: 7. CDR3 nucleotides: TGTGCCAGCAGGGGAAGGACTAGCGGACCCTACGAGCAGTACTTC. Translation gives CASRGRTSGPYEQYF.

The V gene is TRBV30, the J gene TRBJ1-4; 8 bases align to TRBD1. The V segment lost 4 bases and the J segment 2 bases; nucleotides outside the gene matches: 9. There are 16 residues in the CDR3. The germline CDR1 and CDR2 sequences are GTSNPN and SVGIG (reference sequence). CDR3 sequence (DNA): TGTGCCTGGACTCCGGACAGGGTGTGGACTAATGAAAAACTGTTTTTT. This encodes CAWTPDRVWTNEKLFF.

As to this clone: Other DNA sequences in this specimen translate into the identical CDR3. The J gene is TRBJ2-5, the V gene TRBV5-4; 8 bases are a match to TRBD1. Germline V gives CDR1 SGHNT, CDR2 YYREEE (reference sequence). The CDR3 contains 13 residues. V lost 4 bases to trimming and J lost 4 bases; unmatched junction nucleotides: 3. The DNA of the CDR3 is TGTGCCAGCAGCCGCGGACAGGGAGAGACCCAGTACTTC. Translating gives CASSRGQGETQYF.

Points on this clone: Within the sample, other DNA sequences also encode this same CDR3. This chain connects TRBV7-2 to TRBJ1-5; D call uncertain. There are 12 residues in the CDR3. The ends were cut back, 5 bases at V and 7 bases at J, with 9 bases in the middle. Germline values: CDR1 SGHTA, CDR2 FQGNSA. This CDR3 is CASSPAGQPQHF. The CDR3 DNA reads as TGTGCCAGCAGCCCCGCGGGACAGCCCCAGCATTTT.

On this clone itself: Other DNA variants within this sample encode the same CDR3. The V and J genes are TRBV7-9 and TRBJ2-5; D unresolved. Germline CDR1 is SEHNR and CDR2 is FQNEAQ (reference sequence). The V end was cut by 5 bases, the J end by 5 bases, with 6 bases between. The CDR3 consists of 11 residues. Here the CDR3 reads CASSLAETQYF. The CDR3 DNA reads TGTGCCAGCAGCCTTGCCGAGACCCAGTACTTC.

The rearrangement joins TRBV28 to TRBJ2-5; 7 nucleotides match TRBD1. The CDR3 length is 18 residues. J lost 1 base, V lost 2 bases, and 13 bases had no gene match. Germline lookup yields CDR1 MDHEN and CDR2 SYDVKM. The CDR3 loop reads CASSLDYEDRTFQETQYF. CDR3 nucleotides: TGTGCCAGCAGTTTAGATTATGAGGACAGGACTTTCCAAGAGACCCAGTACTTC.

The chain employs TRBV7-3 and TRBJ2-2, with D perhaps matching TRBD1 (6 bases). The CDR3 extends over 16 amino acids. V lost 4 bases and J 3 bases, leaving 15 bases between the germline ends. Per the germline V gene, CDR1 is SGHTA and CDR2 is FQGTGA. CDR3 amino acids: CASSSAGEAYTGELFF. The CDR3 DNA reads TGTGCCAGCAGCTCAGCAGGGGAAGCGTACACCGGGGAGCTGTTTTTT.

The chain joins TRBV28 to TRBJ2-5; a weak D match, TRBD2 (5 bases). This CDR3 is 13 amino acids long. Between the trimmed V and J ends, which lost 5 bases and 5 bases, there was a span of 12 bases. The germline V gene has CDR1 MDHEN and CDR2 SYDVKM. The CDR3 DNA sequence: TGTGCCAGCAGTATAGCTGGAGGCGAGACCCAGTACTTC. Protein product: CASSIAGGETQYF.

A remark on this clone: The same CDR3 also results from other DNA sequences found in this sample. CDR3 loop: CASSLRTANTEAFF. CDR3 nucleotide sequence: TGCGCCAGCAGCCTCCGGACAGCAAACACTGAAGCTTTCTTT. The J gene is TRBJ1-1, the V gene TRBV5-1; maybe TRBD1 (6 bases). CDR1 and CDR2 (germline): SGHRS, YFSETQ. This CDR3 is 14 amino acids long. Trimming cost V 4 bases and J 2 bases, with 12 bases left between them.

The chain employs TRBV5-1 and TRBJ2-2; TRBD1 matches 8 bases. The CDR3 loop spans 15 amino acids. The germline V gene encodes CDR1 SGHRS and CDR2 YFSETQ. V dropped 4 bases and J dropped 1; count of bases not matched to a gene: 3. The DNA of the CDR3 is TGCGCCAGCAGCCACGGGACAGGGAACACCGGGGAGCTGTTTTTT. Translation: CASSHGTGNTGELFF.

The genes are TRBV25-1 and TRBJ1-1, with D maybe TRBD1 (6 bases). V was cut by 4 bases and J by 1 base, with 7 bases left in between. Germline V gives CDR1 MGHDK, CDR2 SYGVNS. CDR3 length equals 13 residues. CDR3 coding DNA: TGTGCCAGCAGTGTCAGGGGGAACACTGAAGCTTTCTTT. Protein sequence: CASSVRGNTEAFF. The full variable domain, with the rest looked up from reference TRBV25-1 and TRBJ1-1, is EADIYQTPRYLVIGTGKKITLECSQTMGHDKMYWYQQDPGMELHLIHYSYGVNSTEKGDLSSESTVSRIRTEHFPLTLESARPSHTSQYLCASSVRGNTEAFFGQGTRLTVV.

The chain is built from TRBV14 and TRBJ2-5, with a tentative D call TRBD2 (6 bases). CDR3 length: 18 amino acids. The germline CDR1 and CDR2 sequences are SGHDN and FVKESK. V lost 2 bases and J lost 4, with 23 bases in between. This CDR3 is CASSQPPGAKVFIETQYF. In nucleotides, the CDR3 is TGTGCCAGCAGCCAACCCCCGGGAGCCAAAGTGTTCATAGAGACCCAGTACTTC.

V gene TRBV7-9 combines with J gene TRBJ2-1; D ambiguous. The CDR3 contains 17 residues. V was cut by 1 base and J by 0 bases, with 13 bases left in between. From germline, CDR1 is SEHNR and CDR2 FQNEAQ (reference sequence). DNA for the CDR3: TGTGCCAGCAGCTTAGTGGGCAGCCCTAACTCCTACAATGAGCAGTTCTTC. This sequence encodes CASSLVGSPNSYNEQFF.

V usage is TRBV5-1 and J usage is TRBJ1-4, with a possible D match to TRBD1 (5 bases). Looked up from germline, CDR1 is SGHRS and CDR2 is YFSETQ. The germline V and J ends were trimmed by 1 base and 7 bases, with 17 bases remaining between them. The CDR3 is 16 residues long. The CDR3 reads CASSLMLGSQGEKLFF. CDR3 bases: TGCGCCAGCAGCTTGATGCTGGGCAGCCAGGGTGAAAAACTGTTTTTT.

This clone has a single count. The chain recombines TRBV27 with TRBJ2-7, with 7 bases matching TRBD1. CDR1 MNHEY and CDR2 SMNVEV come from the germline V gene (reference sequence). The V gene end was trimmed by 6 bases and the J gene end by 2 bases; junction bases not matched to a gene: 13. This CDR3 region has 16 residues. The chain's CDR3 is CASRLFPTGLPYEQYF. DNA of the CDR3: TGTGCCAGCAGACTCTTCCCGACAGGGTTACCCTACGAGCAGTACTTC.